The rows below give T cell receptor beta chains drawn from one sample of a study of T cells after yellow fever vaccination. Using its own MiXCR run on the 5' RACE reads, TCRdb lists one record per CDR3 protein. The sample lists hundreds of thousands of distinct CDR3 sequences; approximately 10% were seen once. The sequenced sample was CD4+ T cells sorted from PBMCs, obtained 5 days after the yellow fever booster vaccination. These receptors all stem from a man between 18 and 29 years old who received the YFV17D yellow fever vaccine. Both conserved end residues are part of each CDR3. The D gene is left open where the match is weak. For some rows the clone size is stated as once, few or many, or as a class when expanded; others skip it.

abundance	len	j_gene	v_gene	d_gene	CDR3aa	CDR3nt
few	14	TRBJ1-1	TRBV4-2	-	CASSLTGSNTEAFF	TGTGCCAGCAGCCTTACAGGATCCAACACTGAAGCTTTCTTT
many	17	TRBJ2-6	TRBV4-3	-	CASSPTVLGSGANVLTF	TGCGCCAGCAGCCCGACGGTCCTAGGCTCTGGGGCCAACGTCCTGACTTTC
-	14	TRBJ2-2	TRBV10-3	-	CAVAGSGLTGELFF	TGTGCCGTCGCGGGTAGCGGCCTTACCGGGGAGCTGTTTTTT
few	12	TRBJ2-3	TRBV10-3	-	CAISLDTDTQYF	TGTGCCATCAGTCTAGACACAGATACGCAGTATTTT
-	14	TRBJ2-7	TRBV5-1	-	CASSLEGDSYEQYF	TGCGCCAGCAGCTTGGAGGGGGATTCCTACGAGCAGTACTTC
-	13	TRBJ2-3	TRBV7-3	-	CASSLMSADTQYF	TGTGCCAGCAGCTTAATGAGTGCAGATACGCAGTATTTT
-	15	TRBJ2-5	TRBV5-1	-	CASSLDGRGQETQYF	TGCGCCAGCAGCTTGGACGGCAGGGGACAAGAGACCCAGTACTTC
-	14	TRBJ2-1	TRBV6-4	TRBD2	CASRLRGGSNEQFF	TGTGCCAGCAGGCTGCGGGGGGGCAGCAATGAGCAGTTCTTC
-	14	TRBJ1-1	TRBV12-3/TRBV12-4	-	CASSGANPNTEAFF	TGTGCCAGCAGTGGGGCCAACCCGAACACTGAAGCTTTCTTT
few	15	TRBJ1-3	TRBV27	-	CASSVDRRAGNTIYF	TGTGCCAGCAGTGTAGACAGGCGGGCTGGAAACACCATATATTTT
-	17	TRBJ2-3	TRBV12-3/TRBV12-4	-	CASSRTLRQPRTDTQYF	TGTGCCAGCAGCCGGACCCTACGACAGCCCCGGACAGATACGCAGTATTTT
many	16	TRBJ2-3	TRBV25-1	TRBD2	CASSEPERGGKDTQYF	TGTGCCAGCAGTGAACCCGAGCGGGGGGGCAAAGATACGCAGTATTTT
few	17	TRBJ2-2	TRBV5-1	TRBD1	CASEKTGTGFFGGELFF	TGCGCCAGCGAGAAAACCGGGACAGGGTTCTTCGGCGGGGAGCTGTTTTTT
many	15	TRBJ2-5	TRBV18	-	CASSPLIAAPETQYF	TGTGCCAGCTCACCATTGATCGCTGCACCTGAGACCCAGTACTTC
-	12	TRBJ1-2	TRBV7-9	-	CASSLEQWGYTF	TGTGCCAGCAGCTTAGAACAGTGGGGCTACACCTTC
-	18	TRBJ2-7	TRBV18	-	CASSPSGTLMDPSYEQYF	TGTGCCAGCTCGCCCAGTGGGACCTTAATGGATCCCTCCTACGAGCAGTACTTC
many	17	TRBJ1-5	TRBV7-6	TRBD1	CASSLEPGDRENQPQHF	TGTGCCAGCAGCTTAGAACCTGGGGACAGAGAAAATCAGCCCCAGCATTTT
-	14	TRBJ1-1	TRBV12-3/TRBV12-4	-	CASGARGPGTEAFF	TGTGCCAGCGGGGCCCGGGGACCTGGCACTGAAGCTTTCTTT
few	15	TRBJ1-2	TRBV7-2	-	CASSLTGTEYYGYTF	TGTGCCAGCAGCTTAACCGGGACGGAATACTATGGCTACACCTTC
-	13	TRBJ2-1	TRBV7-3	-	CASSTVGPTEQFF	TGTGCCAGCAGCACCGTTGGGCCCACGGAGCAGTTCTTC
few	13	TRBJ2-7	TRBV4-3	-	CASSLTHRGEQYF	TGCGCCAGCAGCCTTACCCACCGGGGGGAGCAGTACTTC
few	14	TRBJ2-4	TRBV3-1	-	CASSYTGAKNIQYF	TGTGCCAGCAGCTACACGGGGGCCAAAAACATTCAGTACTTC
few	16	TRBJ1-6	TRBV4-1	-	CASQENEGQYNSPLHF	TGCGCCAGCCAGGAGAATGAAGGACAGTATAATTCACCCCTCCACTTT
-	13	TRBJ2-2	TRBV27	-	CASSYRAGGELFF	TGTGCCAGCAGTTACAGGGCGGGCGGGGAGCTGTTTTTT
-	15	TRBJ2-1	TRBV5-1	TRBD1	CASSLRQGAYNEQFF	TGCGCCAGCAGCTTAAGACAGGGGGCCTACAATGAGCAGTTCTTC
few	15	TRBJ1-6	TRBV6-4	-	CASSPGDSYNSPLHF	TGTGCCAGCAGTCCAGGGGACTCCTATAATTCACCCCTCCACTTT
-	13	TRBJ2-5	TRBV2	-	CASKRYDEETQYF	TGTGCCAGCAAACGTTATGATGAAGAGACCCAGTACTTC
few	15	TRBJ1-4	TRBV6-5	-	CASSSEGSGDEKLFF	TGTGCCAGCAGTTCCGAGGGATCCGGGGATGAAAAACTGTTTTTT
few	14	TRBJ1-1	TRBV9	-	CASSSPRAGSEAFF	TGTGCCAGCAGCTCACCAAGAGCCGGGTCCGAAGCTTTCTTT
-	13	TRBJ2-5	TRBV12-3/TRBV12-4	TRBD2	CASTLAVQETQYF	TGTGCCAGCACCCTAGCGGTCCAAGAGACCCAGTACTTC
few	17	TRBJ2-2	TRBV11-1	-	CASSRRGGARNTGELFF	TGTGCCAGCAGCCGAAGAGGAGGGGCGCGTAACACCGGGGAGCTGTTTTTT
-	16	TRBJ2-3	TRBV20-1	TRBD2	CSASQTSGGTTDTQYF	TGCAGTGCTAGTCAGACTAGCGGGGGGACCACAGATACGCAGTATTTT
-	19	TRBJ1-1	TRBV5-1	TRBD1	CASSLVGFGTGTGGPEAFF	TGCGCCAGCAGCTTGGTGGGATTTGGAACCGGGACAGGGGGCCCTGAAGCTTTCTTT
-	16	TRBJ1-5	TRBV4-1	-	CASSQDLSNRGQPQHF	TGCGCCAGCAGCCAAGACCTAAGTAATAGGGGTCAGCCCCAGCATTTT
many	15	TRBJ2-1	TRBV5-4	-	CASSLGAVRDNEQFF	TGTGCCAGCAGCTTGGGGGCGGTACGTGACAATGAGCAGTTCTTC
-	13	TRBJ1-5	TRBV6-5	-	CASRQGISQPQHF	TGTGCCAGCAGGCAGGGTATCTCCCAGCCCCAGCATTTT
-	17	TRBJ1-2	TRBV5-6	-	CASSSGRAGVANYGYTF	TGTGCCAGCAGCTCGGGGCGGGCCGGAGTAGCTAACTATGGCTACACCTTC
few	15	TRBJ2-3	TRBV7-2	TRBD2	CASSRPAGGADTQYF	TGTGCCAGCAGCCGACCAGCGGGGGGTGCGGATACGCAGTATTTT
-	11	TRBJ1-2	TRBV4-2	-	CASSHIHGYTF	TGTGCCAGCAGCCATATCCATGGCTACACCTTC
few	17	TRBJ1-3	TRBV12-3/TRBV12-4	TRBD1	CASSFTQRTGSGNTIYF	TGTGCCAGCAGTTTTACCCAGAGGACAGGGTCTGGAAACACCATATATTTT
-	14	TRBJ2-5	TRBV5-1	-	CASSLDQGGETQYF	TGCGCCAGCAGCTTGGATCAGGGAGGTGAGACCCAGTACTTC
many	13	TRBJ2-7	TRBV7-8	TRBD1	CASSWTGRNEQYF	TGTGCCAGCAGCTGGACAGGGAGGAACGAGCAGTACTTC